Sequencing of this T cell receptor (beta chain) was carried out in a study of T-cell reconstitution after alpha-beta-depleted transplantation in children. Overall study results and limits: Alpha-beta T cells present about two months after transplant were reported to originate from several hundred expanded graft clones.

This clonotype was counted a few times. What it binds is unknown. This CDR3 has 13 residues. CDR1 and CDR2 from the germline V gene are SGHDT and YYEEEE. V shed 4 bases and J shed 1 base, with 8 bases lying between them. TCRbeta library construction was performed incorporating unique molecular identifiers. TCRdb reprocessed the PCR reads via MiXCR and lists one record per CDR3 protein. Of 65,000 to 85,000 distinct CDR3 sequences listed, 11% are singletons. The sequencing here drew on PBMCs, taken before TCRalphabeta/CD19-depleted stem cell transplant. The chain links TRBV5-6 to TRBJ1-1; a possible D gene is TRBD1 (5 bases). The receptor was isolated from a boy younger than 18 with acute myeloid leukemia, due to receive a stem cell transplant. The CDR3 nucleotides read TGTGCCAGCAGCAGGGGACCGAACACTGAAGCTTTCTTT. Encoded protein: CASSRGPNTEAFF. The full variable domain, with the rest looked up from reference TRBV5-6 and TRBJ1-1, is DAGVTQSPTHLIKTRGQQVTLRCSPKSGHDTVSWYQQALGQGPQFIFQYYEEEERQRGNFPDRFSGHQFPNYSSELNVNALLLGDSALYLCASSRGPNTEAFFGQGTRLTVV.